This T cell receptor (beta chain) was recorded in a study of response to subunit inactivated influenza vaccine. TCRdb re-analysed the RT-PCR reads in MiXCR, keeping a single row per CDR3 protein. The sample carries around 750,000 distinct CDR3 sequences, less than 25% recorded once. This CDR3 contains 13 residues. Germline CDR1 reads SGDLS; CDR2 reads YYNGEE. The V and J ends lost 3 bases and 6 bases respectively, with 10 bases between them. This clonotype occurred a few times. Its cognate antigen is unknown. Notes on the study in general: Few additional T cells are recruited per seasonal influenza vaccination, authors suggested.

This receptor was identified in a man in his fifties who received an inactivated influenza vaccine. Sequenced material: PBMCs from blood, taken roughly 5 days after vaccination. The gene calls are TRBV9 and TRBJ2-1, with TRBD2 as a possible D gene (5 bases). This CDR3 reads CASSGRRSNEQFF. The CDR3 bases are TGTGCCAGCAGCGGGAGGAGGAGCAATGAGCAGTTCTTC. Drawing the rest from reference TRBV9 and TRBJ2-1, the complete variable domain is DSGVTQTPKHLITATGQRVTLRCSPRSGDLSVYWYQQSLDQGLQFLIQYYNGEERAKGNILERFSAQQFPDLHSELNLSSLELGDSALYFCASSGRRSNEQFFGPGTRLTVL.